This T cell receptor (beta chain) was recovered during a study of OX40 agonist ivuxolimab in advanced cancers. Study overall: Earlier treatment with anti-PD-1, anti-PD-L1 or anti-CTLA-4 was permitted, and under 50% had received some.

This clone is judged medium-sized (0.01 to 0.1%). Enrollment shut out patients with autoimmune disease history or systemic immunosuppression. Blood sampling took place at baseline, cycle 4 day 1, and cycle 7 day 1. Assay: immunoSEQ multiplex PCR; the TCRdb copy retains only in-frame clones and omits some. Among about 33,000 clones listed, about 87% were seen once. The J segment lost 6 bases and the V segment lost 2 bases, leaving 9 bases of the junction unmatched. The CDR3 is 16 residues long. Per the germline V gene, CDR1 is SGHRS and CDR2 is YFSETQ. The sequencing here drew on CD4+ or CD8+ T cells sorted from blood, taken in a trial of the OX40 agonist ivuxolimab. The TCR comes from an adult with an advanced solid tumor such as melanoma, head and neck, liver or kidney cancer. The rearrangement links TRBV5-1 to TRBJ2-7; 12 bases are a match to TRBD1. CDR3 sequence: CASSFQSGQGAAEQYF. The CDR3 coding sequence is TGCGCCAGCAGCTTCCAGTCGGGACAGGGGGCGGCCGAGCAGTACTTC.